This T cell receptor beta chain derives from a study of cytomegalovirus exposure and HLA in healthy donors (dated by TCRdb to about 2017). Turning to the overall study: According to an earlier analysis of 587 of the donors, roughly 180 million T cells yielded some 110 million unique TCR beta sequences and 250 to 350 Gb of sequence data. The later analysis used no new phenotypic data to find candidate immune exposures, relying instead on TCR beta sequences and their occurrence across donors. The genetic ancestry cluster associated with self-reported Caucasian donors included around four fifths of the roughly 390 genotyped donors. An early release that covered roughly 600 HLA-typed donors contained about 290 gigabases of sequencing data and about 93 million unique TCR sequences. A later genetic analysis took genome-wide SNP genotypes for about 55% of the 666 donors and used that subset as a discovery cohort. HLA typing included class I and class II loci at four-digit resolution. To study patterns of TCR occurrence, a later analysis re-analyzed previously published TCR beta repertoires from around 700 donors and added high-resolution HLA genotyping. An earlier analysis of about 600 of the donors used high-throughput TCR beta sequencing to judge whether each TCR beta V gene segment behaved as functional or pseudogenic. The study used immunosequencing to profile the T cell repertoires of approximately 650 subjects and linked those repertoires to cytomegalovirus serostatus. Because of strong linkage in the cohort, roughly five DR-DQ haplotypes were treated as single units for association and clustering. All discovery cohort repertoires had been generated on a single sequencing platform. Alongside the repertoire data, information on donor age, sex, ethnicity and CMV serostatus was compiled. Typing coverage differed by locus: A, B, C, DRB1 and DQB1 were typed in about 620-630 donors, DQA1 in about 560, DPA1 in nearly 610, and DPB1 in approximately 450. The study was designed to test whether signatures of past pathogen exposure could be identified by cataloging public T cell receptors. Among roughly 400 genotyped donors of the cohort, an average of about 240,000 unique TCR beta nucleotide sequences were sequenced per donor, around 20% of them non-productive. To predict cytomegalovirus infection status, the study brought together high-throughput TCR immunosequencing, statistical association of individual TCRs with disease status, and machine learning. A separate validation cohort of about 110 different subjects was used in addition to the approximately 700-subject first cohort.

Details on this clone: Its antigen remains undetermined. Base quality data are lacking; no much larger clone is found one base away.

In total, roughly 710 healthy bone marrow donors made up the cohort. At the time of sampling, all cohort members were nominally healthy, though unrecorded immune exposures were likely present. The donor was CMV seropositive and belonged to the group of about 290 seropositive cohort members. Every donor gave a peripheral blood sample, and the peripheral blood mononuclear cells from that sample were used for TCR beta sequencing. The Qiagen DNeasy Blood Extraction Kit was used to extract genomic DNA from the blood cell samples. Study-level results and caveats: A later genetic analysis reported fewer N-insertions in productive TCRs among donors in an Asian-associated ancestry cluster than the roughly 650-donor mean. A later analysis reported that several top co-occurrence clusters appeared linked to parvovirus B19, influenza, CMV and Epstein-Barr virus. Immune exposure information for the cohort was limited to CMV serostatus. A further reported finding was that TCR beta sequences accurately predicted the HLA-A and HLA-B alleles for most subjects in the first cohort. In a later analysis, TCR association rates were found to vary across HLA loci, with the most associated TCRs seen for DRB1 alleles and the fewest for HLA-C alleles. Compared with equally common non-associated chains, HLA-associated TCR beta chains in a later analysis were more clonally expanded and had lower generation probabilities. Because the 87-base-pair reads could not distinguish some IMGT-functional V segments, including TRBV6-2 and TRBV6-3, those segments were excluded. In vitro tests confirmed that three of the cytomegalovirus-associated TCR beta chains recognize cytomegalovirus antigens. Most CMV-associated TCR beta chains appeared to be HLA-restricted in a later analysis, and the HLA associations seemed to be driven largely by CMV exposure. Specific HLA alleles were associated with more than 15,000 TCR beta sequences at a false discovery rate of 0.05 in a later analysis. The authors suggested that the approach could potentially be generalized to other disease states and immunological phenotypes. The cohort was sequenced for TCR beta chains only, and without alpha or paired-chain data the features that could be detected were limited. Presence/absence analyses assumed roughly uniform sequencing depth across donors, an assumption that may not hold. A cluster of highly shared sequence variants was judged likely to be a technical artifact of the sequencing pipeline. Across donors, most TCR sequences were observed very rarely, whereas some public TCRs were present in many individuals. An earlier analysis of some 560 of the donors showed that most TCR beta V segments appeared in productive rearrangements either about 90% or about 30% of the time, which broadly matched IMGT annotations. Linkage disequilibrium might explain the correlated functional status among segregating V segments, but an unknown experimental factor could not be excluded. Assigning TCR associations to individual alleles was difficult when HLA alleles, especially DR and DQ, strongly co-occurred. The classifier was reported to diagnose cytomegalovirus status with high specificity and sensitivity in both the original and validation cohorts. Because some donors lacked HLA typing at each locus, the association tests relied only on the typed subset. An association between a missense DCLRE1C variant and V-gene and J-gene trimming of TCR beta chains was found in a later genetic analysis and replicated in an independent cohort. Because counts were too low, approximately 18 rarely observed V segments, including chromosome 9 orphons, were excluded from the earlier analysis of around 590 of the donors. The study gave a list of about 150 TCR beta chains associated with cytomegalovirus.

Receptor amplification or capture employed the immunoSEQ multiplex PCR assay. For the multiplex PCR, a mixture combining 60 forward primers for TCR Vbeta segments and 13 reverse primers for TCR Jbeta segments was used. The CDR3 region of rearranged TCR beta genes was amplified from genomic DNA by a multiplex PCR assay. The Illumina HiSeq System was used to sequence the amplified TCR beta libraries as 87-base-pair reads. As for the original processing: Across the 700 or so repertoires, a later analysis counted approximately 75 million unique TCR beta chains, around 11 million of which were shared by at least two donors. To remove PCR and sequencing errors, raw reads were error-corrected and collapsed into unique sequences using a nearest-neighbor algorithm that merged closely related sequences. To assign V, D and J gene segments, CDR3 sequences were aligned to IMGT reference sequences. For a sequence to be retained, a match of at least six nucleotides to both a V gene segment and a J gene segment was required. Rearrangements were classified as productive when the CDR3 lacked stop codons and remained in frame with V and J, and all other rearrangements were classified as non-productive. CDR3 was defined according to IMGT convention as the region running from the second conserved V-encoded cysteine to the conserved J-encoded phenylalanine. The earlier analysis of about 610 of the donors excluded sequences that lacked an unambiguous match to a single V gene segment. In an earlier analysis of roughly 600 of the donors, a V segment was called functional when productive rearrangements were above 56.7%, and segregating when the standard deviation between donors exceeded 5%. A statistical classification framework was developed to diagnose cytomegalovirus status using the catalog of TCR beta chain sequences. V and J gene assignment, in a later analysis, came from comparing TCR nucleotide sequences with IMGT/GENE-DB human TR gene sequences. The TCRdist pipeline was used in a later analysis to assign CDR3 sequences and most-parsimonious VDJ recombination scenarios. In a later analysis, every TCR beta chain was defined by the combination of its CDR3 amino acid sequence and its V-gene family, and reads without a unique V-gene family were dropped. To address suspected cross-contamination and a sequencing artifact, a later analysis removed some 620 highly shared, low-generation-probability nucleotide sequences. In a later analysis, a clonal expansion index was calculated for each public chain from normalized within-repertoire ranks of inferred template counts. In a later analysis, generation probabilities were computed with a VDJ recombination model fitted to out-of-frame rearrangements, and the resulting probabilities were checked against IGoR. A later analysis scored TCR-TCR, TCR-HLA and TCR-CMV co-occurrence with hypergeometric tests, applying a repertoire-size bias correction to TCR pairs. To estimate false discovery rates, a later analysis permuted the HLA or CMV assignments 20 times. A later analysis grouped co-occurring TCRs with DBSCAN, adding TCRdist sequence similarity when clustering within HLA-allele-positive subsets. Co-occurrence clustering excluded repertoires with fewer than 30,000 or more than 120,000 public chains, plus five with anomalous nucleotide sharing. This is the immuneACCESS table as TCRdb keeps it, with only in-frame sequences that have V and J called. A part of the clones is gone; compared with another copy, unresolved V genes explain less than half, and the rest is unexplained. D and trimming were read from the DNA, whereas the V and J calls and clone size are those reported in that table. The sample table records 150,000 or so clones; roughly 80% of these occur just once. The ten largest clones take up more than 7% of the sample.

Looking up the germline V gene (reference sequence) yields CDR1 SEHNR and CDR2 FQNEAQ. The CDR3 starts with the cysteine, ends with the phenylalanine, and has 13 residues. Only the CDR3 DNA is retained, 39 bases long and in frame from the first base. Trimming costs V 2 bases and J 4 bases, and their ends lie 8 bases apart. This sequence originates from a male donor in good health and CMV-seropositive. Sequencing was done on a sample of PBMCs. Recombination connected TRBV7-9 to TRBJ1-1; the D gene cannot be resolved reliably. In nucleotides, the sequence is TGTGCCAGCAGCTTAACCGGAGGCACTGAAGCTTTCTTT. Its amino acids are CASSLTGGTEAFF.